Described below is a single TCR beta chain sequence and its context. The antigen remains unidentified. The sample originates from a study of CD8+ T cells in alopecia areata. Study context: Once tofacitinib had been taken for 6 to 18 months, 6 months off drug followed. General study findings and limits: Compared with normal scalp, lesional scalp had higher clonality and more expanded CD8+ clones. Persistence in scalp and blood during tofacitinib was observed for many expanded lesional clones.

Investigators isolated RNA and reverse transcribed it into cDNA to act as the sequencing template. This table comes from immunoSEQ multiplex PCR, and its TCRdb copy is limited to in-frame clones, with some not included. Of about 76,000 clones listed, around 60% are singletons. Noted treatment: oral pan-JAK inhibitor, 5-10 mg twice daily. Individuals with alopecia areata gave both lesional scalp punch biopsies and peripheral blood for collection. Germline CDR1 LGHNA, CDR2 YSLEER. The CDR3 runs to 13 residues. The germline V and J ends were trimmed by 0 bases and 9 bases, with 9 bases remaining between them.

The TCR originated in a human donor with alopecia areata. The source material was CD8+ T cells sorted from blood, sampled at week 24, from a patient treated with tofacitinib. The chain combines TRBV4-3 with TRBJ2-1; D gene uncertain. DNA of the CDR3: TGCGCCAGCAGCCAAGACAGGACGGGTGAGCAGTTCTTC. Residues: CASSQDRTGEQFF.